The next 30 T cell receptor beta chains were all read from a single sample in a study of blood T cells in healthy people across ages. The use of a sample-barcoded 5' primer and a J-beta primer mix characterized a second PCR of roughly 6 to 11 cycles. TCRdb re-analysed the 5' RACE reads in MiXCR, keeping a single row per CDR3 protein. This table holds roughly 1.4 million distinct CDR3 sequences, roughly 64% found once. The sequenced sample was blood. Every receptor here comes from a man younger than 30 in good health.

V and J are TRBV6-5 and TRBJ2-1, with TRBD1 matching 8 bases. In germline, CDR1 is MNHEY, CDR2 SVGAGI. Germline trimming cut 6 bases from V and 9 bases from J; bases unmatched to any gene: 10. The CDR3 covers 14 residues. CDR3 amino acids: CASRGDRLYGEQFF. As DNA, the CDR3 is TGTGCCAGCAGAGGGGACAGGCTCTACGGTGAGCAGTTCTTC.

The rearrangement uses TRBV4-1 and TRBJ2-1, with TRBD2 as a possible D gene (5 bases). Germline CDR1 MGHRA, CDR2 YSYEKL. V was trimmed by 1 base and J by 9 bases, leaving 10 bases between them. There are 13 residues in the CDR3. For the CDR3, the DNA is TGCGCCAGCAGCCAAGTGGAGGAGACTGAGCAGTTCTTC. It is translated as CASSQVEETEQFF.

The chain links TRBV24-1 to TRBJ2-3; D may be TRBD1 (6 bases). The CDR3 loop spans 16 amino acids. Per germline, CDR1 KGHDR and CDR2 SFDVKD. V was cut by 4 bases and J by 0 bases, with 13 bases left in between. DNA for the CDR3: TGTGCCACCAGTGACAAACAGGGAGAGAGCACAGATACGCAGTATTTT. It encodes CATSDKQGESTDTQYF.

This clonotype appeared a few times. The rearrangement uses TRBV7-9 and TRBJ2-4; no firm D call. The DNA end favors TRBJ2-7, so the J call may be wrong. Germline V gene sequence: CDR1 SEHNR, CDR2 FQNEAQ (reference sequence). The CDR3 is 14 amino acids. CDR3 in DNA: TGTGCCAGCAGCTTAGCGCTAGTCTGGGACGAGCAGTACTTC. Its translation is CASSLALVWDEQYF.

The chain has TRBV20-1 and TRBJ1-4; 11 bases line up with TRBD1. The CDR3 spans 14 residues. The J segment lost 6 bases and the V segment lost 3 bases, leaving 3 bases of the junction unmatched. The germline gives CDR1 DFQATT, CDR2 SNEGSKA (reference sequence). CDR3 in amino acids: CSARGDRGYEKLFF. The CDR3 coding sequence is TGCAGTGCTAGGGGGGACAGGGGGTATGAAAAACTGTTTTTT.

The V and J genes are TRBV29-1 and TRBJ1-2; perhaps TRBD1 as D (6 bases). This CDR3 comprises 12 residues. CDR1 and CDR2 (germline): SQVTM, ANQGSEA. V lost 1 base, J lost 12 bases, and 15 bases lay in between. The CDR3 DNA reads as TGCAGCGTTGAAGGTCTTGGGGGCGGGAACACCTTC. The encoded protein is CSVEGLGGGNTF. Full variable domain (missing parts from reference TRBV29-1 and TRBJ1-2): SAVISQKPSRDICQRGTSLTIQCQVDSQVTMMFWYRQQPGQSLTLIATANQGSEATYESGFVIDKFPISRPNLTFSTLTVSNMSPEDSSIYLCSVEGLGGGNTFGSGTRLTVV.

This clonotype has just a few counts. CDR3 amino acids: CASSQGETYEQYF. The CDR3, as DNA: TGTGCCAGCAGCCAAGGAGAAACGTACGAGCAGTACTTC. The chain couples TRBV4-2 to TRBJ2-7; D is undetermined. Per germline, CDR1 LGHNA and CDR2 YNFKEQ. The V end was cut by 1 base, the J end by 4 bases, with 8 bases between. The CDR3 is made up of 13 amino acids.

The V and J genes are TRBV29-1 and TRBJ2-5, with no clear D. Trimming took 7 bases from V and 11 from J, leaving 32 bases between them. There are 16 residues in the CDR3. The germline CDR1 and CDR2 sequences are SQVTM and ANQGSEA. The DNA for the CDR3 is TGCAGCGCTTTCCAGCCAGGTTCTCCCTCCTACAATGAGCAGTACTTC. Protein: CSAFQPGSPSYNEQYF. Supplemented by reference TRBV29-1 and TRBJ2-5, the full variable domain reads SAVISQKPSRDICQRGTSLTIQCQVDSQVTMMFWYRQQPGQSLTLIATANQGSEATYESGFVIDKFPISRPNLTFSTLTVSNMSPEDSSIYLCSAFQPGSPSYNEQYFGPGTRLLVL.

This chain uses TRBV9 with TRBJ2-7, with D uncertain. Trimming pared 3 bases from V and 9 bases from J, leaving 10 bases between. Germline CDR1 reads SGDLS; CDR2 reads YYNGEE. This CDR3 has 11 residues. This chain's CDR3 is CASSGRLGQYF. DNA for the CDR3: TGTGCCAGCAGCGGTCGCCTTGGGCAGTACTTC. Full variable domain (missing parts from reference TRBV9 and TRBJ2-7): DSGVTQTPKHLITATGQRVTLRCSPRSGDLSVYWYQQSLDQGLQFLIQYYNGEERAKGNILERFSAQQFPDLHSELNLSSLELGDSALYFCASSGRLGQYFGPGTRLTVT.

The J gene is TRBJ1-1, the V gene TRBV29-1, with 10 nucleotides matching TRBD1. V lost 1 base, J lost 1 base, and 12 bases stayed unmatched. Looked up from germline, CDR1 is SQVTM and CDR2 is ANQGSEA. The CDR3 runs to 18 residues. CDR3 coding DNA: TGCAGCGTTGAAGGTTTTCGACAGGGGGCTTTGAGGAACACTGAAGCTTTCTTT. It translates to CSVEGFRQGALRNTEAFF.

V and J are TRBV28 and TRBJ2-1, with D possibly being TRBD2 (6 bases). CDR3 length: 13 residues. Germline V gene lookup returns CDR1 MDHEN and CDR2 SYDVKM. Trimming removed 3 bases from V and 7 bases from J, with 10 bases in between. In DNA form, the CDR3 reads TGTGCCAGCAGTTTTCGACTAGGGAATGAGCAGTTCTTC. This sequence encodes CASSFRLGNEQFF.

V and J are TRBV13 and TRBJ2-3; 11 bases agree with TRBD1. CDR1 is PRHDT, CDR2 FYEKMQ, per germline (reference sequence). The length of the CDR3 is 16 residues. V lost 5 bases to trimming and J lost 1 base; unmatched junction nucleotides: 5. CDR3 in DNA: TGTGCCAGCAGCATGGGGACAGGGGGTGGCACAGATACGCAGTATTTT. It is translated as CASSMGTGGGTDTQYF.

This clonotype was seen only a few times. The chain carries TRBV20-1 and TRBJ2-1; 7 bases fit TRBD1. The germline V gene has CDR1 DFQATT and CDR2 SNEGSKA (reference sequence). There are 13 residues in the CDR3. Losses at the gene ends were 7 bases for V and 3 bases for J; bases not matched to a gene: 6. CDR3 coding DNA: TGCAGTGGTTCCGACAGGGTCTACAATGAGCAGTTCTTC. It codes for CSGSDRVYNEQFF.

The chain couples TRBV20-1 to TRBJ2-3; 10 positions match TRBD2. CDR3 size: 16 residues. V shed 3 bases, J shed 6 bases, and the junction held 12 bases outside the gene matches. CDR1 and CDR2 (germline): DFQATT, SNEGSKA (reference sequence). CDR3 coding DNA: TGCAGTGCTAGGATCCTAGCGGGGGCTACAAGGGATACGCAGTATTTT. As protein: CSARILAGATRDTQYF.

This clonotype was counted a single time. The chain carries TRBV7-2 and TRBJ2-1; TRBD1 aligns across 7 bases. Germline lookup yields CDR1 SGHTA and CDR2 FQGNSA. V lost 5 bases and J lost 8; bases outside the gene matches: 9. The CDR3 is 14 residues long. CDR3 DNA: TGTGCCAGCAGCCGTGACAGGGATTTCGATGAGCAGTTCTTC. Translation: CASSRDRDFDEQFF.

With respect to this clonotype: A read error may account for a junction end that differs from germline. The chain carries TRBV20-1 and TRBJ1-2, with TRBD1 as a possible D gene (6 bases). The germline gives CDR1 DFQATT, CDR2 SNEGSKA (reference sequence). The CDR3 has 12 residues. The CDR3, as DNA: TGCAGGGCTACACAGGGAATCCATGGCTACACCTTC. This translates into CRATQGIHGYTF.

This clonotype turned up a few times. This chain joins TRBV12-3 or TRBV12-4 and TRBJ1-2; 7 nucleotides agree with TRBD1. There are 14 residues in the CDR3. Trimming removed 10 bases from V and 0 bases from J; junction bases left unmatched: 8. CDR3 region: CATSRTGSNYGYTF. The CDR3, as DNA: TGTGCCACCTCGCGGACAGGTTCTAACTATGGCTACACCTTC.

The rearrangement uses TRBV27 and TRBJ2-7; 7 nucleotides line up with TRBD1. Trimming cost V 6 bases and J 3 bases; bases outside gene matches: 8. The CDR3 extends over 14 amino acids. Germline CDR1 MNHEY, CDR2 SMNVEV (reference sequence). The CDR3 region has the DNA TGTGCCAGCAGCCAGACAGGGTATCGCTACGAGCAGTACTTC. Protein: CASSQTGYRYEQYF.

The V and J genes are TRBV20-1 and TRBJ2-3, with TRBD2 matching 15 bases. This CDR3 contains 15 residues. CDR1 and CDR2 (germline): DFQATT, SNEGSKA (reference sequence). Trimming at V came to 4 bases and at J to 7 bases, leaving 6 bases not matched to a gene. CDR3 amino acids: CSATGTSGGFHTQYF. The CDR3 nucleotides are TGCAGTGCTACCGGGACTAGCGGGGGGTTCCATACGCAGTATTTT.

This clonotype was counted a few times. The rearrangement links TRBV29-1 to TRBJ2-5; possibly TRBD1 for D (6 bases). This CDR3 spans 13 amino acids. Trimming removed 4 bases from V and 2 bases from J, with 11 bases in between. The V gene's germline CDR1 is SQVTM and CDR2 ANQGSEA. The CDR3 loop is CSVGTGTQETQYF. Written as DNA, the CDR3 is TGCAGCGTTGGAACCGGGACACAAGAGACCCAGTACTTC.

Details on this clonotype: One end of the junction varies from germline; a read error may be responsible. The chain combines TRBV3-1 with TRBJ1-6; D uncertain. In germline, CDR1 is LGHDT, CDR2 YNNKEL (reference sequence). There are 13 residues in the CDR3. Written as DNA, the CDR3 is TGTGCCAGCAGCCAAGCTGAGGGTTCACCCTTCCACTTT. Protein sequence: CASSQAEGSPFHF.

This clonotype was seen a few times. CDR3 protein: CASSLGGDQFF. Written as DNA, the CDR3 is TGTGCCAGCAGTTTGGGGGGGGACCAGTTCTTC. This sequence joins TRBV27 and TRBJ2-1, with 7 positions matching TRBD2. Germline lookup yields CDR1 MNHEY and CDR2 SMNVEV (reference sequence). Losses at the gene ends were 3 bases for V and 13 bases for J; bases not matched to a gene: 3. The CDR3 sequence is 11 residues long.

Here the CDR3 DNA reads TGTGCCAGCAGTTTACAGCGACCGAGCTCCTACGAGCAGTACTTC. It codes for CASSLQRPSSYEQYF. The chain has TRBV27 and TRBJ2-7; D not resolved. Germline-derived CDR1 and CDR2 are MNHEY and SMNVEV (reference sequence). V lost 2 bases to trimming and J lost 0 bases, with 11 bases between them. The CDR3 has 15 amino acids.

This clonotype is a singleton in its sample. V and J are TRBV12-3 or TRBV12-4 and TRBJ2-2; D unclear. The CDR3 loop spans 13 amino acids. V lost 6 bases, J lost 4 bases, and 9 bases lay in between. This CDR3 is CASSPDATGELFF. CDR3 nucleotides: TGTGCCAGCAGCCCCGACGCCACCGGGGAGCTGTTTTTT.

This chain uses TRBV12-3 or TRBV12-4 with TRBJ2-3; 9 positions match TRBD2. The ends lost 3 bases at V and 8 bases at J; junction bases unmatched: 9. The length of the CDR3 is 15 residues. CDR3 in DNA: TGTGCCAGCAGTTTTAATAGCGGGGGCTCGGCTACGCAGTATTTT. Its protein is CASSFNSGGSATQYF.

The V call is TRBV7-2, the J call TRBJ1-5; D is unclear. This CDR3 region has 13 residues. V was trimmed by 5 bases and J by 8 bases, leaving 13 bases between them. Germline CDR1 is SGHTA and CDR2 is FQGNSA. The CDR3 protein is CASSRSIIEPQHF. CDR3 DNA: TGTGCCAGCAGCCGTTCGATAATCGAGCCCCAGCATTTT.

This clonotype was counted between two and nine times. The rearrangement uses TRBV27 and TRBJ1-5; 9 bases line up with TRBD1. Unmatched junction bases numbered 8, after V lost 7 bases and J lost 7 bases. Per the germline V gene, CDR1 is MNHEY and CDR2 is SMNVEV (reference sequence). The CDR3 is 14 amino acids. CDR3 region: CASKVTGGGQPQHF. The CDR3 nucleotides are TGTGCCAGCAAAGTGACAGGGGGAGGCCAGCCCCAGCATTTT.

CDR3 sequence: CASSLEGIEGSGANVLTF. The CDR3 nucleotides read TGTGCCAGCAGTTTAGAAGGCATAGAGGGCTCTGGGGCCAACGTCCTGACTTTC. The chain carries TRBV12-3 or TRBV12-4 and TRBJ2-6; possibly TRBD2 for D (5 bases). With 1 base removed from V and 0 bases from J, the gap between germline ends came to 13 bases. This CDR3 comprises 18 residues.

CDR3: CASSLAPGGHLYGYTF. As DNA, the CDR3 is TGTGCCAGCAGCTTAGCCCCAGGGGGACACCTATATGGCTACACCTTC. The rearrangement links TRBV11-2 to TRBJ1-2, with 7 nucleotides matching TRBD1. CDR1 is SGHAT and CDR2 is FQNNGV in the germline V gene. Trimming took 1 base from V and 5 from J; bases not matched to a gene: 10. CDR3 length equals 16 residues.

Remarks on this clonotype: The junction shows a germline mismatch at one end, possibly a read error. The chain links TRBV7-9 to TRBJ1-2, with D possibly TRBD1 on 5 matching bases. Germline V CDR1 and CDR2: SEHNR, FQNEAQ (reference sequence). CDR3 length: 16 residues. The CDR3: CVSSLGYLGDDYGYTF. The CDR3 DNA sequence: TGTGTCAGCAGCTTAGGGTATCTCGGGGACGACTATGGCTACACCTTC.